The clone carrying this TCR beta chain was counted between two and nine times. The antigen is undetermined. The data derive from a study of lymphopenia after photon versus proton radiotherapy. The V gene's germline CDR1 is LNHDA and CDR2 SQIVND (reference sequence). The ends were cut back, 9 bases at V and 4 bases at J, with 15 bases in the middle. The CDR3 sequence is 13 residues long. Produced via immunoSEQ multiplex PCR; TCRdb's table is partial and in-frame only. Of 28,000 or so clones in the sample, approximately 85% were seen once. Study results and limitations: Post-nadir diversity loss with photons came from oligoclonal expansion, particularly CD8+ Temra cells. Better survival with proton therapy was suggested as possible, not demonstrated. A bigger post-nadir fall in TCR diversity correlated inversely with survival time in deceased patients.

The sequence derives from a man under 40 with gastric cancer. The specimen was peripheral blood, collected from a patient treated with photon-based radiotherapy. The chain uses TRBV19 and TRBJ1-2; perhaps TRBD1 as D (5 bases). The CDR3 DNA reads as TGTGCCAGCCGGCGGGGCCAAGCCTATGGCTACACCTTC. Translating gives CASRRGQAYGYTF.